The 20 T cell receptor beta chains presented below share a single source sample, sequenced in a study of CD8 T cells in ankylosing spondylitis. TCRdb re-analysed the 5' RACE reads in MiXCR, keeping a single row per CDR3 protein. This table has 200,000 or so distinct CDR3 sequences, about an eighth appearing once. Sequences were obtained from blood, either unsorted or a sorted T cell fraction (not recorded which). The receptor set was obtained from a female donor with ankylosing spondylitis or in good health (not recorded which).

This clonotype was recorded a few times. V usage is TRBV7-8 and J usage is TRBJ2-1; D is tentatively TRBD1 or TRBD2 (5 bases each). CDR3 length: 15 residues. Germline CDR1 reads SGHVS; CDR2 reads FQNEAQ. V lost 6 bases and J 1 base, leaving 13 bases between the germline ends. The CDR3 here is CASRERDGSYNEQFF. CDR3 coding DNA: TGTGCCAGCAGGGAAAGGGACGGGTCCTACAATGAGCAGTTCTTC.

This clonotype was picked up a small number of times. This chain uses TRBV20-1 with TRBJ2-2; 7 bases fit TRBD2. CDR1 is DFQATT, CDR2 SNEGSKA, per germline (reference sequence). V lost 6 bases and J lost 3; bases outside the gene matches: 7. The CDR3 is 14 amino acids. This chain's CDR3 is CSADAGAHTGELFF. Here the CDR3 DNA reads TGCAGTGCGGACGCGGGAGCACACACCGGGGAGCTGTTTTTT.

This clonotype showed up many times. The J gene is TRBJ2-1, the V gene TRBV9; D ambiguous. Germline V gives CDR1 SGDLS, CDR2 YYNGEE. This CDR3 has 11 amino acids. V was clipped by 7 bases and J by 10 bases, with 12 bases between them. The CDR3 protein is CASARSWEQFF. The CDR3 region has the DNA TGTGCCAGCGCTAGGTCTTGGGAGCAGTTCTTC.

The rearrangement uses TRBV12-3 or TRBV12-4 and TRBJ1-1; D unresolved. The CDR3 has 10 amino acids. Trimming removed 4 bases at V and 8 bases at J, with 5 bases between. The DNA for the CDR3 is TGTGCCAGCAGTTCGGACGAAGCTTTCTTT. Translating it yields CASSSDEAFF.

The V call is TRBV3-1, the J call TRBJ1-1, with a weak D call TRBD1 (6 bases). The CDR3 is 15 residues long. The V gene's germline CDR1 is LGHDT and CDR2 YNNKEL (reference sequence). V was clipped by 3 bases and J by 5 bases, with 16 bases between them. CDR3 nucleotides: TGTGCCAGCAGCCACTCCGACAGGTCCTTAACTGAAGCTTTCTTT. Its translation is CASSHSDRSLTEAFF.

This clonotype was detected ten times or more. This chain uses TRBV27 with TRBJ2-5; 8 nucleotides agree with TRBD2. The CDR3 extends over 14 amino acids. The germline CDR1 and CDR2 sequences are MNHEY and SMNVEV (reference sequence). V lost 3 bases to trimming and J lost 4 bases; unmatched junction nucleotides: 4. The CDR3 region is CASSFREGRETQYF. CDR3 sequence (DNA): TGTGCCAGCAGTTTTCGGGAGGGTCGAGAGACCCAGTACTTC.

This clonotype has a count of ten or more. The chain is built from TRBV11-2 and TRBJ2-5, with D possibly called TRBD1 or TRBD2 (5 bases each). Trimming left V 2 bases short and J 5 bases short, with 15 bases between. CDR3 length: 15 amino acids. Germline assignment: CDR1 SGHAT and CDR2 FQNNGV. The CDR3 spells CASSLTQGSGETQYF. CDR3 nucleotides: TGTGCCAGCAGCTTAACCCAGGGTTCGGGGGAGACCCAGTACTTC.

This clonotype was found many times. This rearrangement joins TRBV7-9 to TRBJ2-3, with unresolved D. V lost 3 bases to trimming and J lost 9 bases, with 10 bases between them. Germline CDR1 and CDR2: SEHNR and FQNEAQ (reference sequence). This CDR3 has 12 amino acids. The chain's CDR3 is CASSLDLGTQYF. DNA of the CDR3: TGTGCCAGCAGCTTGGATCTGGGGACGCAGTATTTT.

This clonotype was detected ten times or more. The chain combines TRBV7-2 with TRBJ1-1; D is unresolved. Per germline, CDR1 SGHTA and CDR2 FQGNSA. CDR3 length: 13 residues. V lost 5 bases and J lost 1, with 8 bases in between. The CDR3 reads CASSVDRNTEAFF. CDR3 DNA sequence: TGTGCCAGCAGCGTCGACCGGAACACTGAAGCTTTCTTT.

This clonotype was seen a few times. This chain uses TRBV4-2 with TRBJ1-1; 8 bases fit TRBD1. The CDR3 is 20 amino acids. V was clipped by 4 bases and J by 1 base; unmatched bases: 20. Germline V CDR1 and CDR2: LGHNA, YNFKEQ. The CDR3 loop is CASSLPGQERVGIGNTEAFF. Here the CDR3 DNA reads TGTGCCAGCAGCCTCCCGGGACAGGAAAGGGTGGGGATTGGGAACACTGAAGCTTTCTTT.

This clonotype has more than one count but fewer than ten. V gene TRBV5-1 combines with J gene TRBJ2-1, with TRBD1 matching over 9 bases. V shed 4 bases and J 1 base; nucleotides not matched to a gene: 3. CDR1 and CDR2 (germline): SGHRS, YFSETQ. This CDR3 is built from 15 residues. The chain's CDR3 is CASSPGTGSYNEQFF. CDR3 nucleotide sequence: TGCGCCAGCAGCCCAGGGACAGGGTCCTACAATGAGCAGTTCTTC.

This clonotype was counted ten times or more. The rearrangement links TRBV6-2 or TRBV6-3 to TRBJ2-1; 16 bases are a match to TRBD2. The CDR3 has 17 amino acids. Trimming removed 6 bases from V and 2 bases from J; junction bases left unmatched: 4. The germline V gene encodes CDR1 MNHEY and CDR2 SVGEGT. CDR3 sequence reads: CASRKGLAGGPYNEQFF. The CDR3 nucleotides are TGTGCCAGCAGGAAGGGACTAGCGGGAGGGCCCTACAATGAGCAGTTCTTC.

This clonotype showed up just a few times. The chain couples TRBV7-2 to TRBJ2-7; TRBD2 matches 9 bases. The CDR3 sequence is 15 residues long. Per the germline V gene, CDR1 is SGHTA and CDR2 is FQGNSA. V shed 3 bases, J shed 4 bases, and the junction held 7 bases outside the gene matches. The CDR3 DNA is TGTGCCAGCAGCTTCTTAGCGGGAGTCTCGTACGAGCAGTACTTC. Translation: CASSFLAGVSYEQYF.

This clonotype appeared many times. J is TRBJ2-7 and V is TRBV20-1, with 10 positions matching TRBD2. The CDR3 covers 14 residues. Germline CDR1 DFQATT, CDR2 SNEGSKA (reference sequence). V was pared by 3 bases and J by 5 bases, with 7 bases of the junction left unmatched. The CDR3 sequence is CSASMASGSNEQYF. In DNA form, the CDR3 reads TGCAGTGCTAGTATGGCTAGCGGGAGCAACGAGCAGTACTTC.

This clonotype was seen repeatedly, ten times or more. The chain couples TRBV6-2 or TRBV6-3 to TRBJ1-5, with a weak D call TRBD1 (6 bases). The CDR3 is 15 residues long. The V end was cut by 9 bases, the J end by 2 bases, with 17 bases between. Germline assignment: CDR1 MNHEY and CDR2 SVGEGT. CDR3 amino acids: CASGLEGGRNQPQHF. CDR3 bases: TGTGCCAGTGGGCTGGAAGGGGGGCGCAATCAGCCCCAGCATTTT.

This clonotype appeared many times. The chain couples TRBV27 to TRBJ2-3, with TRBD2 matching 11 bases. J lost 4 bases, V lost 3 bases, and 3 bases had no gene match. Per the germline V gene, CDR1 is MNHEY and CDR2 is SMNVEV (reference sequence). The CDR3 runs to 15 residues. The chain's CDR3 is CASSFSGRAPDTQYF. The CDR3 DNA reads as TGTGCCAGCAGTTTTAGCGGGAGGGCCCCAGATACGCAGTATTTT.

Ten or more counts support this clonotype. The chain links TRBV15 to TRBJ1-1; no clear D gene. With 0 bases removed from V and 5 bases from J, the gap between germline ends came to 19 bases. Germline CDR1 is LNHNV and CDR2 is YYDKDF (reference sequence). The CDR3 runs 17 residues. The CDR3 here is CATSRDPLKDRGTEAFF. The CDR3 DNA is TGTGCCACCAGCAGAGATCCTTTAAAAGACCGAGGGACTGAAGCTTTCTTT.

As to this clonotype: A much larger clone sits a single nucleotide away, making a read error possible. J is TRBJ2-7 and V is TRBV10-3; D unclear. Germline V lookup: CDR1 ENHRY, CDR2 SYGVKD. The CDR3 spans 14 residues. Here the CDR3 reads CAISEDPSSYEQCF. The CDR3 nucleotides are TGTGCCATCAGTGAGGATCCGAGCTCCTACGAGCAGTGCTTC.

V and J are TRBV3-1 and TRBJ2-2; D remains unclear. The V gene's germline CDR1 is LGHDT and CDR2 YNNKEL (reference sequence). The CDR3 has 14 amino acids. V was trimmed by 6 bases and J by 6 bases, leaving 14 bases between them. CDR3: CASRDLVLAGELFF. CDR3 DNA sequence: TGTGCCAGCAGGGATCTGGTATTGGCCGGGGAGCTGTTTTTT.

This clonotype was counted at least ten times. J is TRBJ2-7 and V is TRBV9, with D possibly TRBD2 on 6 matching bases. Trimming cost V 0 bases and J 5 bases, with 15 bases left between them. Germline CDR1 is SGDLS and CDR2 is YYNGEE. The CDR3 totals 15 residues. In DNA, the CDR3 is TGTGCCAGCAGCGTAGACGGGACTTGGTTAGACGAGCAGTACTTC. It yields the protein CASSVDGTWLDEQYF.